This is a list of T cell receptor beta chains from one sample in a study of blood T cell repertoires in COVID-19. Data came from immunoSEQ multiplex PCR; TCRdb stores just in-frame clones and leaves some out. The profile shows 200,000 to 250,000 clones, around 80% of them singletons. Sequencing input: peripheral blood. The receptors originated from a human donor in a cohort sampled during active COVID-19. Each CDR3 is given with its conserved first and last residue. A D gene is named only where the DNA matches it firmly. Where a row states a size, it is once, few, many or the class of an expanded clone; other rows omit it.

d_call clone_size j_call v_call cdr3_nt cdr3_aa
NA NA TRBJ2-1 TRBV18 TGTGCCAGCTCACCGCGGGTTGAGCAGTTCTTC CASSPRVEQFF
NA NA TRBJ2-7 TRBV5-6 TGTGCCAGCAGCTCGGACGGGAGATCCTACGAGCAGTACTTC CASSSDGRSYEQYF
NA few TRBJ2-7 TRBV4-2 TGTGCCAGCAGCCCCCAGGGCGACGAGCAGTACTTC CASSPQGDEQYF
NA NA TRBJ2-1 TRBV10-3 TGTGCCATCAGTGAGTCAGGCGGGGGCCCCTCCTACAATGAGCAGTTCTTC CAISESGGGPSYNEQFF
TRBD1 NA TRBJ2-2 TRBV18 TGTGCCAGCTCACCCTGGACAGGGCAGGCGAACACCGGGGAGCTGTTTTTT CASSPWTGQANTGELFF
NA NA TRBJ2-1 TRBV21-1 TGTGCCAGCAGCAAACCAAGGAGGTATGGTGTCCTCCGGGGGTTCTTC CASSKPRRYGVLRGFF
NA NA TRBJ2-1 TRBV11-2 TGTGCCAGCAGCCAACAGGGTGCCTACAATGAGCAGTTCTTC CASSQQGAYNEQFF
NA NA TRBJ2-3 TRBV5-1 TGCGCCAGCAGCTTGGACGGAGATACGCAGTATTTT CASSLDGDTQYF
NA NA TRBJ1-5 TRBV3-1/TRBV3-2 TGTGCCAGCAGCCGAGGCCTAGGGGCAGATCAGCCCCAGCATTTT CASSRGLGADQPQHF
TRBD1 NA TRBJ1-6 TRBV7-2 TGTGCCAGCAGCTCAGAACAGGGGTGGGGATCACCCCTCCACTTT CASSSEQGWGSPLHF
NA NA TRBJ1-3 TRBV4-2 TGTGCCAGCAGCCAAGATCCCCCAGGGGTACCTTCTGGAAACACCATATATTTT CASSQDPPGVPSGNTIYF
NA NA TRBJ1-1 TRBV7-3 TGTGCCAGCAGACGGTCCGGGGGGGACACTGAAGCTTTCTTT CASRRSGGDTEAFF
TRBD1 NA TRBJ1-4 TRBV9 TGTGCCAGCAGCGCCCCTCGGACAGGGGGTAATGAAAAACTGTTTTTT CASSAPRTGGNEKLFF
NA NA TRBJ2-3 TRBV6-6 TGTGCCAGCAGTTACCCCGGGGGTAGCACAGATACGCAGTATTTT CASSYPGGSTDTQYF
TRBD1 NA TRBJ1-1 TRBV5-5 TGTGCCAGCAGCTTTGACAGGGGTAGCACTGAAGCTTTCTTT CASSFDRGSTEAFF
NA NA TRBJ2-7 TRBV7-2 TGTGCCAGCAGCTTATCCGGCAGGTACGAGCAGTACTTC CASSLSGRYEQYF
NA NA TRBJ2-3 TRBV2 TGTGCCAGCAGTGAAGGAACTAGCTTGGGGGCGCAGTATTTT CASSEGTSLGAQYF
TRBD1 once TRBJ1-2 TRBV7-6 TGTGCCAGCAGCTTGCACAGGGGTTATGGCTACACCTTC CASSLHRGYGYTF
NA NA TRBJ2-7 TRBV19 TGTGCCAGTAGCTACATGGACAGACCCTACGAGCAGTACTTC CASSYMDRPYEQYF
NA NA TRBJ1-1 TRBV6-1 TGTGCCAGCAGTGAAGCCCCCATCACTGAAGCTTTCTTT CASSEAPITEAFF
NA many TRBJ2-5 TRBV5-1 TGCGCCAGCAGCTTCCGGGGGCAAGAGACCCAGTACTTC CASSFRGQETQYF
NA once TRBJ2-1 TRBV24-1 TGTGCCACCAGTGATGGGTCTCTAGGAAATGAGCAGTTCTTC CATSDGSLGNEQFF
NA NA TRBJ1-3 TRBV5-1 TGCGCCAGCGGACTGACGAGCTCTGGAAACACCATATATTTT CASGLTSSGNTIYF
NA NA TRBJ2-1 TRBV5-4 TGTGCCAGCAGCCCGGACTCCAATGAGCAGTTCTTC CASSPDSNEQFF
TRBD1 NA TRBJ1-1 TRBV6-5 TGTGCCAGCAGTTACTCGACAGGGCGTATTGAAGCTTTCTTT CASSYSTGRIEAFF
TRBD1 NA TRBJ1-5 TRBV28 TGTGCCAGCTTTCCAACCGGGACAGGGATGAATCAGCCCCAGCATTTT CASFPTGTGMNQPQHF
NA NA TRBJ1-1 TRBV5-1 TGCGCCAGCAGCCCGCTTACAGCCATGAACACTGAAGCTTTCTTT CASSPLTAMNTEAFF
TRBD1 NA TRBJ1-3 TRBV4-3 TGCGCCAGCAGCCTTGGGGGACAGCACTCTGGAAACACCATATATTTT CASSLGGQHSGNTIYF
NA NA TRBJ1-6 TRBV19 TGTGCCAGTAGCCCGACAGGACGCTCCTATAATTCACCCCTCCACTTT CASSPTGRSYNSPLHF
NA NA TRBJ2-1 TRBV6-5 TGTGCCAGCTCCCGGGGGAGGACCAATGAGCAGTTCTTC CASSRGRTNEQFF
TRBD1 NA TRBJ2-7 TRBV5-1 TGCGCCAGCAGCCAAGGACAGGGGGCGCGAGGGGAGCAGTACTTC CASSQGQGARGEQYF
NA NA TRBJ2-3 TRBV7-2 TGTGCCAGCTCTGGGGGGGGCTCGGTGAATACGCAGTATTTT CASSGGGSVNTQYF
NA NA TRBJ2-6 TRBV24-1 TGTGCCACCAGTGATCGCAGGTACTCTGGGGCCAACGTCCTGACTTTC CATSDRRYSGANVLTF
NA once TRBJ2-2 TRBV10-3 TGTGCCATCAATCCCATGGGGGCCACCGGGGAGCTGTTTTTT CAINPMGATGELFF
TRBD1 NA TRBJ1-1 TRBV19 TGTGCCAGTAGTATAGATCAGGGGGTGGTGAACACTGAAGCTTTCTTT CASSIDQGVVNTEAFF
TRBD1 NA TRBJ1-5 TRBV19 TGTGCCAGTAGTATAAAAGGGACAGGGGGCGGTCAGCCCCAGCATTTT CASSIKGTGGGQPQHF
TRBD2 many TRBJ2-3 TRBV19 TGTGCCAGTAGTACAGGACTAGCGGGAGGGGCAGATACGCAGTATTTT CASSTGLAGGADTQYF
NA NA TRBJ2-5 TRBV18 TGTGCCAGCTCACCTCCTACCCAAGAGACCCAGTACTTC CASSPPTQETQYF
NA NA TRBJ1-2 TRBV5-8 TGTGCCAGCACCGGCGGGTACTATGGCTACACCTTC CASTGGYYGYTF
TRBD1 NA TRBJ1-5 TRBV3-1/TRBV3-2 TGTGCCAGCAGCCCAGGGACAGGGGGCCAGCCCCAGCATTTT CASSPGTGGQPQHF
TRBD2 NA TRBJ2-1 TRBV6-5 TGTGCCAGCAGTTCTACAGCGGGGGGGAATGAGCAGTTCTTC CASSSTAGGNEQFF
TRBD2 NA TRBJ2-1 TRBV5-4 TGTGCCAGCAGCTCGGGACTAGCGGGCAGTGAGCAGTTCTTC CASSSGLAGSEQFF
TRBD1 once TRBJ1-6 TRBV7-6 TGTGCCAGCAGCTTAGAGGGACAGGGTAATTCACCCCTCCACTTT CASSLEGQGNSPLHF
NA NA TRBJ1-4 TRBV5-1 TGCGCCAGCAGCTCGTTAGGCGGGGGTGTAGGGACTAATGAAAAACTGTTTTTT CASSSLGGGVGTNEKLFF
TRBD1 NA TRBJ1-3 TRBV2 TGTGCCAGCATTGGACAGGCCTTCTCTGGAAACACCATATATTTT CASIGQAFSGNTIYF
NA NA TRBJ1-2 TRBV5-8 TGTGCCAGCAGCTTGTCGCGGTACAACTACACCTTC CASSLSRYNYTF
TRBD1 NA TRBJ1-3 TRBV7-9 TGTGCCAGCAGCTTACGGGACAGTCGAAACACCATATATTTT CASSLRDSRNTIYF
NA NA TRBJ2-5 TRBV7-2 TGTGCCAGCAGCTCCCCCGGGGAGACCCAGTACTTC CASSSPGETQYF